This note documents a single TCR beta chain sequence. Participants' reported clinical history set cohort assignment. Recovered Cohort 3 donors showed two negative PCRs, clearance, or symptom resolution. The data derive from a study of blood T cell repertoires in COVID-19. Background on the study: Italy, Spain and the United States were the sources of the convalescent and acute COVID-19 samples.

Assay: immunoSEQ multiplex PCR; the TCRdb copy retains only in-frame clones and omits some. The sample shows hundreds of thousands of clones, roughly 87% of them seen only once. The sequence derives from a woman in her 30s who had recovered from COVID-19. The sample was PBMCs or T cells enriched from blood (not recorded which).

In DNA, the CDR3 is TGTGCCAGCAGTTACATCCGCAATGAGCAGTTCTTC. The encoded protein is CASSYIRNEQFF. The rearrangement joins TRBV6-2 or TRBV6-3 to TRBJ2-1; D remains unclear. The CDR3 length is 12 residues. V dropped 2 bases and J dropped 6 bases, with 5 bases sitting between them. Germline CDR1 is MNHEY and CDR2 is SVGEGT.